This TCR beta chain stems from a study of breast tumors, draining lymph nodes, adjacent tissues (dated by TCRdb to 2016 to 2018). A note on the overall study: Breast cancer patients provided tumor, adjacent nontumor tissue and axillary lymph nodes, and the study compared the TCR beta repertoires across these three sources. In human breast cancer, the study set out to evaluate how tumor, surrounding tissue and draining lymph node repertoires relate to one another and whether T cells may move between these sites.

The adjacent samples were made up of nontumor breast tissue that surrounded the tumor. The listed sequencing device is Illumina HiSeq 2000. TCR beta chain libraries were generated by multiplex PCR amplification. The amplified TCR beta chain products were analyzed by high-throughput sequencing. In-frame beta chains were kept once TCRdb had trimmed the public reads at Q25 with fastp and called clones with MiXCR. A single entry per CDR3 protein holds the most common genes and DNA from its merged rows. The sample table records approximately 14,000 distinct CDR3 sequences; around 50% of these occur just once. The ten largest account for roughly 31% of the sample. Trimming leaves V shorter by 6 bases and J shorter by 5 bases, with the junction holding 10 bases beyond the gene matches. From cysteine to phenylalanine, the CDR3 is 16 amino acids long. Only the CDR3 DNA is retained, 48 bases long and in frame from the first base. The germline V gene encodes CDR1 PRHDT and CDR2 FYEKMQ (reference sequence).

On the study overall, not on this receptor specifically: Tumor and nontumor tissue repertoires were significantly more similar in luminal-like than in basal-like breast cancer. Tumor T-cell repertoires showed less diversity than lymph node repertoires and more diversity than nontumor tissue repertoires, and tumor T-cell repertoires showed preferential V and J gene usage. Rather than being directly demonstrated, the conclusion that tumor T cells originate in lymph nodes was presented as consistent with a hypothesis. The data were judged consistent with most tumor T cells deriving from the lymph node and then expanding within tumor tissue.

About this clonotype itself: Its antigen remains unidentified. No base quality information exists; no much larger clone differs at one position.

The receptor chain draws on TRBV13 and TRBJ2-5; TRBD2 agrees with 12 junctional bases. The sample comprised tumor-adjacent breast tissue. This sequence was found in a female donor with breast cancer. Some clones in this sample may be carry-over from other donors' samples. Here the CDR3 is given as CASSRGLAGSWETQYF. The DNA sequence is TGTGCCAGCAGTAGAGGACTAGCGGGGTCCTGGGAGACCCAGTACTTC.